One and the same sample provided the 18 T cell receptor beta chains below, sequenced in a study of blood T cell repertoires in COVID-19. The data were produced by immunoSEQ multiplex PCR, yet TCRdb's version contains in-frame clones alone and is incomplete. Of approximately 230,000 clones listed, about four fifths are singletons. The material sequenced was peripheral blood. These receptors were taken from a man of 80 years or more with acute or convalescent COVID-19.

The chain has TRBV12-3 or TRBV12-4 and TRBJ2-1; 10 bases map to TRBD1. J was trimmed by 15 bases and V by 3 bases; bases with no gene match: 5. This CDR3 spans 12 amino acids. The CDR3 sequence: CASSFDRGRVFF. CDR3 nucleotides: TGTGCCAGCAGTTTTGACAGGGGGCGTGTGTTCTTC.

This clone was counted only a few times. The chain couples TRBV12-3 or TRBV12-4 to TRBJ2-3; perhaps TRBD2 as D (5 bases). This CDR3 contains 12 residues. V was pared by 6 bases and J by 5 bases, with 9 bases between. This CDR3 reads CASSPRGDTQYF. The CDR3 nucleotides read TGTGCCAGCAGCCCCCGGGGAGATACGCAGTATTTT.

In DNA, the CDR3 is TGTGCCAGTAGTATAAGGGGAATTCAAGAGACCCAGTACTTC. It codes for CASSIRGIQETQYF. The chain couples TRBV19 to TRBJ2-5, with D possibly TRBD1 on 5 matching bases. This CDR3 has 14 amino acids. CDR1 and CDR2 (germline): LNHDA, SQIVND (reference sequence). Trimming removed 2 bases from V and 2 bases from J, with 9 bases in between.

The chain has TRBV9 and TRBJ1-2, with D unresolved. V lost 3 bases to trimming and J lost 1 base, with 13 bases between them. The CDR3 totals 15 residues. Germline V gives CDR1 SGDLS, CDR2 YYNGEE. In nucleotides, the CDR3 is TGTGCCAGCAGCGCTCAATCGGGGTTTAACTATGGCTACACCTTC. It translates to CASSAQSGFNYGYTF.

The chain joins TRBV2 to TRBJ2-1; weak D call: TRBD2 (5 bases). Trimming removed 6 bases at V and 6 bases at J, with 21 bases between. CDR1 and CDR2 from the germline V gene are SNHLY and FYNNEI. The CDR3 runs to 16 residues. This CDR3 is CASRTLGSQGSNEQFF. DNA for the CDR3: TGTGCCAGCAGAACCCTCGGAAGCCAAGGGAGCAATGAGCAGTTCTTC.

The chain couples TRBV28 to TRBJ1-2; 7 bases fit TRBD1. CDR3 size: 13 residues. After removal of 3 bases from V and 5 bases from J, the junction contained 3 bases not matched to a gene. Looked up from germline, CDR1 is MDHEN and CDR2 is SYDVKM. The CDR3 reads CASSLGQQYGYTF. In nucleotides, the CDR3 is TGTGCCAGCAGTTTGGGACAGCAATATGGCTACACCTTC.

This clone was detected only once. The chain couples TRBV2 to TRBJ1-5; TRBD1 might be the D (5 bases). V lost 3 bases and J 7 bases, leaving 13 bases between the germline ends. CDR3 length equals 14 residues. Germline V CDR1 and CDR2: SNHLY, FYNNEI. CDR3 amino acids: CASSDSQGIQPQHF. In nucleotides, the CDR3 is TGTGCCAGCAGTGATTCTCAGGGAATCCAGCCCCAGCATTTT.

The chain uses TRBV12-5 and TRBJ2-7; TRBD1 is a possible D gene (5 bases). The CDR3 consists of 14 residues. CDR1 and CDR2 (germline): LGHNT, FRNRAP. The V and J ends lost 2 bases and 0 bases respectively, with 8 bases between them. For the CDR3, the DNA is TGTGCTAGTGGTTTGATGACAGCCTCCTACGAGCAGTACTTC. It encodes CASGLMTASYEQYF.

The V gene is TRBV5-8, the J gene TRBJ1-2; D not resolved. Per germline, CDR1 SGHTS and CDR2 YDEGEE. V lost 4 bases and J 7 bases, leaving 11 bases between the germline ends. The CDR3 runs to 12 residues. CDR3 protein: CASSPSGRGYTF. The CDR3 nucleotides read TGTGCCAGCAGCCCTTCGGGTCGTGGCTACACCTTC.

The V call is TRBV12-5, the J call TRBJ2-1, with D possibly being TRBD2 (6 bases). Germline V gene sequence: CDR1 LGHNT, CDR2 FRNRAP. The CDR3 totals 17 residues. V lost 3 bases, J lost 4 bases, and 19 bases lay in between. The CDR3 sequence is CASGLKGRGIEYNEQFF. CDR3 nucleotides: TGTGCTAGTGGTTTAAAGGGTCGGGGGATAGAATACAATGAGCAGTTCTTC.

The chain recombines TRBV9 with TRBJ2-4, with D uncertain. The CDR3 has 17 amino acids. CDR1 SGDLS and CDR2 YYNGEE come from the germline V gene. The V and J ends lost 4 bases and 3 bases respectively, with 20 bases between them. The CDR3 loop reads CASSPSGLSTFKNIQYF. CDR3 DNA sequence: TGTGCCAGCAGCCCTAGTGGTTTATCCACTTTCAAAAACATTCAGTACTTC.

In the case of this clone: Other DNA sequences of this sample code for an identical CDR3. The rearrangement links TRBV6-5 to TRBJ1-5; tentatively, D is TRBD1 (5 bases). Trimming stripped 0 bases from V and 4 bases from J, with 7 bases between. CDR3 size: 14 residues. Germline values: CDR1 MNHEY, CDR2 SVGAGI. The CDR3 nucleotides read TGTGCCAGCAGTTACTCCGGGGGGAATCAGCCCCAGCATTTT. Amino acids: CASSYSGGNQPQHF.

The J gene is TRBJ1-2, the V gene TRBV6-5; D possibly corresponds to TRBD1 (6 bases). CDR3 length equals 14 residues. Between the trimmed V and J ends, which lost 6 bases and 2 bases, there was a span of 13 bases. Germline loops: CDR1 MNHEY, CDR2 SVGAGI. CDR3 in amino acids: CASSRATGNYGYTF. CDR3 sequence (DNA): TGTGCCAGCAGCCGAGCGACAGGCAACTATGGCTACACCTTC.

The V and J genes are TRBV10-2 and TRBJ1-4; 9 nucleotides line up with TRBD1. The germline V gene has CDR1 WSHSY and CDR2 SAAADI. V shed 3 bases and J 2 bases; nucleotides not matched to a gene: 7. This CDR3 comprises 17 residues. CDR3: CASSDRGTGSTNEKLFF. As DNA, the CDR3 is TGCGCCAGCAGTGACCGCGGGACAGGGTCGACTAATGAAAAACTGTTTTTT.

This chain links TRBV3-1 (or the pseudogene TRBV3-2) with TRBJ1-4, with 8 bases that match TRBD1. V lost 5 bases to trimming and J lost 8 bases; unmatched junction nucleotides: 10. The CDR3 has 15 residues. Looked up from germline, CDR1 is LGHDT and CDR2 is YNNKEL (reference sequence). The chain's CDR3 is CASSDRGPWDEKLFF. CDR3 in DNA: TGTGCCAGCAGCGACAGGGGCCCGTGGGACGAAAAACTGTTTTTT.

Of note for this clone: The same CDR3 is also encoded by other DNA sequences in this sample. The chain links TRBV6-5 to TRBJ1-6, with TRBD1 matching 7 bases. CDR1 and CDR2 (germline): MNHEY, SVGAGI. The V segment lost 0 bases and the J segment 10 bases; nucleotides outside the gene matches: 6. This CDR3 spans 15 amino acids. CDR3 bases: TGTGCCAGCAGTTACTCGAGACAGGGCGGGTCACCCCTCCACTTT. Protein: CASSYSRQGGSPLHF.

This clone was observed many times. V gene TRBV25-1 combines with J gene TRBJ2-7, with 10 bases lining up with TRBD2. Losses at the gene ends were 5 bases for V and 5 bases for J; bases not matched to a gene: 12. The CDR3 spans 16 residues. Per the germline V gene, CDR1 is MGHDK and CDR2 is SYGVNS. In DNA, the CDR3 is TGTGCCAGCAGTACCCCGGCTAGCGGGAGAAAGAACGAGCAGTACTTC. As protein: CASSTPASGRKNEQYF.

The V call is TRBV24-1, the J call TRBJ1-5; TRBD1 matches 9 bases. From germline, CDR1 is KGHDR and CDR2 SFDVKD. V gave up 7 bases and J gave up 3 bases; unmatched junction bases: 6. There are 15 residues in the CDR3. This CDR3 is CATSQGQGLNQPQHF. CDR3 bases: TGTGCCACCAGCCAGGGACAGGGCCTCAATCAGCCCCAGCATTTT.